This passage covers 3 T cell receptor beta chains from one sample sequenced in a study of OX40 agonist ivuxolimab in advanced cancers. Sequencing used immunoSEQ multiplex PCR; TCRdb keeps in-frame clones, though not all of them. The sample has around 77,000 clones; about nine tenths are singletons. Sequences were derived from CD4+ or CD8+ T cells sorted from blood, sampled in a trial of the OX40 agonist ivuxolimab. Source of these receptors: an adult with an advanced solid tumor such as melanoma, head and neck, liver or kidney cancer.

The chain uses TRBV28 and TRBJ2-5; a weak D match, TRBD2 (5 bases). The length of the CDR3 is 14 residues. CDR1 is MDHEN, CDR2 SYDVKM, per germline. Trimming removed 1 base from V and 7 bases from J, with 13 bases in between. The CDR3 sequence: CASSLFGPGGTQYF. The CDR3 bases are TGTGCCAGCAGTTTATTCGGGCCTGGAGGGACCCAGTACTTC.

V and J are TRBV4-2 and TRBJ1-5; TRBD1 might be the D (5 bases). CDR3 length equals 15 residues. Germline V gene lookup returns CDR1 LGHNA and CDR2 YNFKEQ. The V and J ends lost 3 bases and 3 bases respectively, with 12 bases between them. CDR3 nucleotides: TGTGCCAGCAGCCATACCGGGACCTCCAATCAGCCCCAGCATTTT. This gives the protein CASSHTGTSNQPQHF.

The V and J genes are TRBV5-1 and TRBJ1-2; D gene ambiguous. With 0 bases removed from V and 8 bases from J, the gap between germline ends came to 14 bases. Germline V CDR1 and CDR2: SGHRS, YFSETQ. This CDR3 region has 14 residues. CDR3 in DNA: TGCGCCAGCAGCTTGGGCAGTTACATGGAAGGCTACACCTTC. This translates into CASSLGSYMEGYTF. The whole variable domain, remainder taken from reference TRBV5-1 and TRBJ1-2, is KAGVTQTPRYLIKTRGQQVTLSCSPISGHRSVSWYQQTPGQGLQFLFEYFSETQRNKGNFPGRFSGRQFSNSRSEMNVSTLELGDSALYLCASSLGSYMEGYTFGSGTRLTVV.